This TCR beta chain came from a study of shared clonotypes between healthy human individuals. Sequencing was performed with immunoSEQ multiplex PCR; in TCRdb, only in-frame clones are kept and a portion is missing. Among over 950,000 clones listed, approximately 80% were seen once. With V trimmed by 4 bases and J by 1 base, 3 bases remained unmatched. CDR3 length: 14 amino acids. Germline loops: CDR1 SGHNT, CDR2 YENEEA. Sequencing used memory CD4+ T cells from PBMCs. Subset reported: CD45RA-negative fraction. This receptor was obtained from a young man in good health. Some clones in this sample may be carry-over from other donors' samples. This rearrangement joins TRBV11-3 to TRBJ1-1; 7 bases map to TRBD1. This chain's CDR3 is CASSSQGKNTEAFF. The CDR3 DNA follows: TGTGCCAGCAGCTCACAGGGGAAGAACACTGAAGCTTTCTTT.